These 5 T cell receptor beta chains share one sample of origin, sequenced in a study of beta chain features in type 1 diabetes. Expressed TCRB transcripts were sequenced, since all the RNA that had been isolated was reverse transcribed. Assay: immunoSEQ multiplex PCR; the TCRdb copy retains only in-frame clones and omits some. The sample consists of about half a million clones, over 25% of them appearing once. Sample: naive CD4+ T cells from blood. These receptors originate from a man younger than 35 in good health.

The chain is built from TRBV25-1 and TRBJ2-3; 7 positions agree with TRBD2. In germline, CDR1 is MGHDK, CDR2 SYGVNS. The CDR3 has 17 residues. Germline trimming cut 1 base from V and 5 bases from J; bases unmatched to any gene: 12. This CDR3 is CASSEFGLAEGRDTQYF. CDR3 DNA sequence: TGTGCCAGCAGTGAATTCGGCCTAGCGGAGGGTAGAGATACGCAGTATTTT.

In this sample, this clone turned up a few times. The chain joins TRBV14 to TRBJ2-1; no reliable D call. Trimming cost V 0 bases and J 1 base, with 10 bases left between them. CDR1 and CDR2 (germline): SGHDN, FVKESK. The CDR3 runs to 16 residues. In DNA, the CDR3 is TGTGCCAGCAGCCAAGATATCCGGCAATCCTACAATGAGCAGTTCTTC. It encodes CASSQDIRQSYNEQFF.

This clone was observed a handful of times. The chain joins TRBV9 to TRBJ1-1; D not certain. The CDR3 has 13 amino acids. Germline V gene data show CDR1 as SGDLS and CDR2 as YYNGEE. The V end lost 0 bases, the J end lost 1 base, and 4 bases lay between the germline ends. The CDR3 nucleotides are TGTGCCAGCAGCGTAGGCACGAACACTGAAGCTTTCTTT. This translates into CASSVGTNTEAFF. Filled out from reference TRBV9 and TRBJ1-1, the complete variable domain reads DSGVTQTPKHLITATGQRVTLRCSPRSGDLSVYWYQQSLDQGLQFLIQYYNGEERAKGNILERFSAQQFPDLHSELNLSSLELGDSALYFCASSVGTNTEAFFGQGTRLTVV.

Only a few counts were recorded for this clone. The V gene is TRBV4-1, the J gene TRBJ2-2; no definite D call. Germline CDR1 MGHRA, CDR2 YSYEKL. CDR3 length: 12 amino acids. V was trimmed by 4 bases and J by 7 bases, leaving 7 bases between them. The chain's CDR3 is CASSPPLGELFF. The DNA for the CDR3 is TGCGCCAGCAGCCCCCCGCTCGGGGAGCTGTTTTTT.

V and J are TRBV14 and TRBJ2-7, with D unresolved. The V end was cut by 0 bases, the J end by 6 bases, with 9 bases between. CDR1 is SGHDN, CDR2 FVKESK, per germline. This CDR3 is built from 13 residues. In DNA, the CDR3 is TGTGCCAGCAGCCAAGACTTCCGGGCCGAGCAGTACTTC. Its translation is CASSQDFRAEQYF.